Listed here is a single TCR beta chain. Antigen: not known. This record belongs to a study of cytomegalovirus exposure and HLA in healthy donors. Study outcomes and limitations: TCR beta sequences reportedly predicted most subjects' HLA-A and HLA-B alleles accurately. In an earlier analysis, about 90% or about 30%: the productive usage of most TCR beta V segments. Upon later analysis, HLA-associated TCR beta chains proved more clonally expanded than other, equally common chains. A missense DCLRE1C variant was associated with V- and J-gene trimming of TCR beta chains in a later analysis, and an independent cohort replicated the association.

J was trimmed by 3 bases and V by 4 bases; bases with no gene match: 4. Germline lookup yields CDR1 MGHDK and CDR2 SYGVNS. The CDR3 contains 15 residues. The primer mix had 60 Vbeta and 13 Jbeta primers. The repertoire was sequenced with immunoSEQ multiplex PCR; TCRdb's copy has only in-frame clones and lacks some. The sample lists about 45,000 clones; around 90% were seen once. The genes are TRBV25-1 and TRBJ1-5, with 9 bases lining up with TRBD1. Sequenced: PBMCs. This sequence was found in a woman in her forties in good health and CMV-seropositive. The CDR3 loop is CASSAGTGNNQPQHF. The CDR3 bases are TGTGCCAGCAGTGCCGGGACAGGGAACAATCAGCCCCAGCATTTT. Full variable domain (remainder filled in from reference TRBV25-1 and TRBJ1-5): EADIYQTPRYLVIGTGKKITLECSQTMGHDKMYWYQQDPGMELHLIHYSYGVNSTEKGDLSSESTVSRIRTEHFPLTLESARPSHTSQYLCASSAGTGNNQPQHFGDGTRLSIL.